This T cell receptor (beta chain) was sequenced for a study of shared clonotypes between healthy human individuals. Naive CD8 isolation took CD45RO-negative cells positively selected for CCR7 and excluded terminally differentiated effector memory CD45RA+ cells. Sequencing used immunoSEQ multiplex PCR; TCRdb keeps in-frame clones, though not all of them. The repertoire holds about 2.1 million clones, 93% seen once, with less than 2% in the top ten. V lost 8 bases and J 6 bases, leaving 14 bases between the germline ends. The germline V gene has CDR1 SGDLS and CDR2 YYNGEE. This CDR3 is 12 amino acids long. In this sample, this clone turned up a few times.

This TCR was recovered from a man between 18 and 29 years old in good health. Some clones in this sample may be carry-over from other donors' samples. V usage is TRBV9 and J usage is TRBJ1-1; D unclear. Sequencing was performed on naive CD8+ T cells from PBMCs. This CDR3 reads CASRGRGAEAFF. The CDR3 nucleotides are TGTGCCAGTAGAGGAAGAGGCGCTGAAGCTTTCTTT.